This record concerns one T cell receptor (beta chain) sequence. Its specificity is unknown. A much larger clone differs by one base, so this may be a read error. TCR alpha and beta CDR3 regions were amplified from RNA using iRepertoire nested multiplex PCR. Tissue mRNA or PBMC total RNA, 100-400 ng, went into one-step reverse transcription and amplification. MiXCR, applied by TCRdb to the multiplex PCR reads, yields one record per CDR3 protein. This table has more than 350,000 distinct CDR3 sequences, around 45% appearing once. This sample is drawn from a study of glioma-infiltrating T cells. Study context: Glioma patients had dexamethasone for six or fewer days before surgery.

Study findings and constraints: Only very few CDR3 sequences appeared in both tissue and blood. A blood CDR3 motif signature was depleted in highly divergent patients.

The sample comprised glioma tissue, nonneoplastic brain tissue, or PBMCs (not recorded which). This clonotype was obtained from a human donor with low-grade glioma or glioblastoma, undergoing nonglioma brain surgery, or in good health (not recorded which).

The CDR3 here is CASSGGWAVTQHF. CDR3 nucleotides: TGTGCCAGCAGTGGGGGCTGGGCCGTAACCCAGCATTTT. The gene calls are TRBV25-1 and TRBJ1-5, with D perhaps matching TRBD1 (5 bases). The V end was cut by 4 bases, the J end by 11 bases, with 15 bases between. The V gene's germline CDR1 is MGHDK and CDR2 SYGVNS. The CDR3 is made up of 13 amino acids.